This TCR beta chain was documented in a study of shared clonotypes between healthy human individuals. The wider study: The donor group consisted of two women and three men, aged 18 to 49.

Study-wide results and limits: Clonotype sharing among the donors was expected to vary with sequencing depth. All-four-donor shared clonotypes had higher generation probabilities than non-shared clonotypes did.

CD4+ cell separation produced CD45RA+ naive and CD45RA-negative memory subsets. With V trimmed by 5 bases and J by 4 bases, 6 bases remained unmatched. The CDR3 contains 14 residues. Germline V gene data show CDR1 as SNHLY and CDR2 as FYNNEI. Sequencing used immunoSEQ multiplex PCR; TCRdb keeps in-frame clones, though not all of them. This sample has 2,500,000 or so clones; around nine tenths occur once, and the top ten carry over 0.12%. As regards this clone: Its antigen remains unknown.

The chain uses TRBV2 and TRBJ2-7; 9 nucleotides line up with TRBD1. The clonotype originates from a man aged 18 to 30 in good health. Sequencing was done on a sample of naive CD4+ T cells sorted from blood. Subset indicated: CD45RA+ positively selected. The CDR3 spells CASSTGQGEYEQYF. The CDR3 DNA is TGTGCCAGCAGTACGGGACAGGGTGAATACGAGCAGTACTTC. The full variable domain, completed using reference TRBV2 and TRBJ2-7, is EPEVTQTPSHQVTQMGQEVILRCVPISNHLYFYWYRQILGQKVEFLVSFYNNEISEKSEIFDDQFSVERPDGSNFTLKIRSTKLEDSAMYFCASSTGQGEYEQYFGPGTRLTVT.